Listed here are 29 T cell receptor beta chains from one sample, sequenced in a study of T-cell reconstitution after alpha-beta-depleted transplantation in children. The authors prepared the TCRbeta library with unique molecular identifiers. One entry per CDR3 protein results from TCRdb running MiXCR on the PCR reads. The table lists around 450,000 distinct CDR3 sequences, 15% to 20% of them singletons. The material was PBMCs, mostly from graft donor cells, obtained 360 days after TCRalphabeta/CD19-depleted stem cell transplant. These receptors were collected from a boy under two years old who had a stem cell transplant for Wiskott-Aldrich syndrome, so the T cells may come from the graft donor.

This clonotype was picked up many times. The rearrangement uses TRBV12-3 or TRBV12-4 and TRBJ1-2; TRBD1 matches at 8 bases. The CDR3 totals 13 residues. The trim removed 4 bases at V and 8 bases at J, leaving 6 bases unmatched. The CDR3 DNA is TGTGCCAGCAGTTCGGACAGGGTAGGCGGCTACACCTTC. It yields the protein CASSSDRVGGYTF.

This clonotype appeared a few times. This CDR3 is CASRRDPFSDTQYF. The CDR3 nucleotides are TGCGCCAGCAGGCGGGACCCTTTTTCCGATACGCAGTATTTT. V gene TRBV4-3 combines with J gene TRBJ2-3; TRBD2 might be the D (6 bases). Per germline, CDR1 LGHNA and CDR2 YSLEER. Trimming removed 6 bases at V and 6 bases at J, with 16 bases between. The CDR3 totals 14 residues.

This clonotype appeared a few times. The chain uses TRBV12-3 or TRBV12-4 and TRBJ2-3; D remains ambiguous. Between the trimmed V and J ends, which lost 2 bases and 1 base, there was a span of 10 bases. The CDR3 consists of 15 residues. This CDR3 is CASSLFSSGTDTQYF. The CDR3 DNA reads TGTGCCAGCAGTTTATTTAGTTCGGGCACAGATACGCAGTATTTT.

In its sample, this clonotype was seen many times. V and J are TRBV29-1 and TRBJ2-7; possibly TRBD1 for D (5 bases). Germline CDR1 and CDR2: SQVTM and ANQGSEA. V shed 2 bases and J shed 6 bases, with 8 bases lying between them. The CDR3 spans 11 residues. The CDR3 coding sequence is TGCAGCGTTGAAAAGGGGCGCGAGCAGTACTTC. Protein sequence: CSVEKGREQYF.

This clonotype has only a few counts. The conserved phenylalanine or tryptophan is not found at the CDR3 terminus, so this likely reflects a read error. In DNA form, the CDR3 reads TGTGCCACCAGCAATGGCGCTGAAGCTTTCGTT. It translates to CATSNGAEAFV. The chain joins TRBV15 to TRBJ1-1, with D uncertain. V lost 4 bases and J lost 6, with 6 bases in between. Germline CDR1 and CDR2: LNHNV and YYDKDF (reference sequence). The CDR3 sequence is 11 residues long.

This clonotype was detected only a few times. This chain joins TRBV4-3 and TRBJ2-1; tentatively, D is TRBD1 (5 bases). The CDR3 has 16 residues. The V end was cut by 4 bases, the J end by 4 bases, with 17 bases between. Germline V gives CDR1 LGHNA, CDR2 YSLEER. CDR3 region: CASSRGALAVYNEQFF. The CDR3 region has the DNA TGCGCCAGCAGCCGGGGCGCCTTAGCCGTATACAATGAGCAGTTCTTC.

The rearrangement uses TRBV5-1 and TRBJ2-2, with a tentative D call TRBD2 (6 bases). The V and J ends lost 7 bases and 5 bases respectively, with 15 bases between them. The CDR3 has 14 residues. Germline V lookup: CDR1 SGHRS, CDR2 YFSETQ. The CDR3 loop is CASLGGPGTGELFF. In DNA, the CDR3 is TGCGCCAGCCTCGGAGGGCCAGGGACCGGGGAGCTGTTTTTT.

In its sample, this clonotype was seen a few times. The chain is built from TRBV9 and TRBJ2-6; D is perhaps TRBD2 (6 bases). The V and J ends lost 0 bases and 1 base respectively, with 14 bases between them. Germline V CDR1 and CDR2: SGDLS, YYNGEE. The CDR3 is 18 residues long. The CDR3 here is CASSVEAGLFSGANVLTF. DNA for the CDR3: TGTGCCAGCAGCGTAGAGGCGGGGCTCTTTTCTGGGGCCAACGTCCTGACTTTC.

The chain has TRBV11-2 and TRBJ1-6, with D possibly TRBD1 on 5 matching bases. The V gene lost 5 bases and the J gene lost 7 bases, with 15 bases spanning the gap. Looked up from germline, CDR1 is SGHAT and CDR2 is FQNNGV. This CDR3 is 15 amino acids long. The CDR3 sequence: CASSQTWGDNSPLHF. DNA of the CDR3: TGTGCCAGCAGCCAAACTTGGGGGGACAATTCACCCCTCCACTTT.

This clonotype was recorded a few times. The rearrangement joins TRBV15 to TRBJ2-7; 9 bases are shared with TRBD2. The CDR3 loop spans 15 amino acids. Trimming took 5 bases from V and 7 from J; bases not matched to a gene: 12. Per germline, CDR1 LNHNV and CDR2 YYDKDF (reference sequence). The CDR3 bases are TGTGCCACCAGCCCTCTAGCGGGACGGATGAAAGAGCAGTACTTC. Translation gives CATSPLAGRMKEQYF.

This clonotype was detected a few times. V and J are TRBV20-1 and TRBJ1-1; TRBD1 aligns across 7 bases. V trimming: 8 bases; J trimming: 4 bases; junction bases outside the gene matches: 13. Germline assignment: CDR1 DFQATT and CDR2 SNEGSKA (reference sequence). The CDR3 is made up of 14 amino acids. The CDR3 is CSTGTVYRSTEAFF. The CDR3 region has the DNA TGCAGTACAGGGACAGTCTATCGGAGCACTGAAGCTTTCTTT.

In this sample, this clonotype turned up a few times. This rearrangement joins TRBV6-1 to TRBJ1-5; 8 nucleotides align to TRBD1. Germline CDR1 and CDR2: MNHNS and SASEGT. With 4 bases clipped from V and 2 bases from J, the junction kept 7 bases outside the gene matches. CDR3 length: 16 residues. Written as DNA, the CDR3 is TGTGCCAGCAGTGCCCGACAGGGGCCGGGCAATCAGCCCCAGCATTTT. This sequence encodes CASSARQGPGNQPQHF.

This clonotype was counted at least ten times. At one end, the junction sequence differs from germline, possibly due to a read error. The V call is TRBV5-1, the J call TRBJ2-2; D is unclear. The CDR3 consists of 15 residues. CDR1 and CDR2 from the germline V gene are SGHRS and YFSETQ. CDR3: CASSLVAANTGELFF. The CDR3 nucleotides read TGTGCCAGCAGCTTGGTGGCAGCTAACACCGGGGAGCTGTTTTTT.

This rearrangement joins TRBV20-1 to TRBJ2-3, with D maybe TRBD2 (5 bases). V was pared by 6 bases and J by 1 base, with 17 bases between. CDR1 and CDR2 from the germline V gene are DFQATT and SNEGSKA (reference sequence). CDR3 length: 15 amino acids. CDR3 bases: TGCAGTGCCCGCAAAAAGGTCGGGGGCACAGATACGCAGTATTTT. It specifies CSARKKVGGTDTQYF.

In this sample, this clonotype turned up a few times. The chain is built from TRBV4-1 and TRBJ2-3, with D unresolved. Trimming stripped 2 bases from V and 0 bases from J, with 12 bases between. CDR1 MGHRA and CDR2 YSYEKL come from the germline V gene. The CDR3 sequence is 16 residues long. CDR3 sequence (DNA): TGCGCCAGCAGCCAACCCTGGTTCGGAAGCACAGATACGCAGTATTTT. Translation gives CASSQPWFGSTDTQYF.

The V and J genes are TRBV6-2 or TRBV6-3 and TRBJ2-7; 8 bases map to TRBD2. J was trimmed by 6 bases and V by 0 bases; bases with no gene match: 4. This CDR3 is built from 14 residues. CDR1 is MNHEY, CDR2 SVGEGT, per germline. The CDR3 loop is CASSYSTSAGEQYF. The CDR3 DNA sequence: TGTGCCAGCAGTTACTCGACTAGCGCGGGCGAGCAGTACTTC.

The CDR3 region has the DNA TGTGCCATCAGCCCAGTAGCAGGGGGCCCGAACACCGGGGAGCTGTTTTTT. Amino acid sequence: CAISPVAGGPNTGELFF. The gene calls are TRBV10-3 and TRBJ2-2; 8 bases are shared with TRBD1. Germline assignment: CDR1 ENHRY and CDR2 SYGVKD. Unmatched junction bases numbered 9, after V lost 6 bases and J lost 0 bases. The CDR3 sequence is 17 residues long.

CDR3: CASLREGRTDTQYF. Written as DNA, the CDR3 is TGTGCCAGCCTTCGGGAGGGCCGGACAGATACGCAGTATTTT. The chain links TRBV12-3 or TRBV12-4 to TRBJ2-3, with 8 bases lining up with TRBD2. The CDR3 is 14 amino acids. The V segment lost 8 bases and the J segment 3 bases; nucleotides outside the gene matches: 7.

The CDR3 is CASRPRQGATYEQYF. CDR3 sequence (DNA): TGTGCCAGCAGACCCCGACAGGGGGCCACCTACGAGCAGTACTTC. The chain recombines TRBV28 with TRBJ2-7; 10 nucleotides match TRBD1. With 6 bases clipped from V and 2 bases from J, the junction kept 7 bases outside the gene matches. CDR1 and CDR2 (germline): MDHEN, SYDVKM. The CDR3 has 15 residues.

The chain combines TRBV20-1 with TRBJ2-7; 9 bases map to TRBD2. Unmatched junction bases numbered 7, after V lost 4 bases and J lost 3 bases. The CDR3 runs to 14 residues. Germline lookup yields CDR1 DFQATT and CDR2 SNEGSKA (reference sequence). For the CDR3, the DNA is TGCAGTGCTACCCTAGCGGGGTTGTACTACGAGCAGTACTTC. Its protein is CSATLAGLYYEQYF.

A few counts support this clonotype. The chain is built from TRBV2 and TRBJ2-4; TRBD1 agrees at 10 bases. The CDR3 covers 15 residues. Germline values: CDR1 SNHLY, CDR2 FYNNEI. Trimming at V came to 2 bases and at J to 6 bases, leaving 4 bases not matched to a gene. The CDR3 nucleotides read TGTGCCAGCAGTGAATTTAGGGACAGGGGAAACATTCAGTACTTC. It yields the protein CASSEFRDRGNIQYF.

There are a few counts of this clonotype. The V gene is TRBV5-1, the J gene TRBJ2-7; no firm D call. Per the germline V gene, CDR1 is SGHRS and CDR2 is YFSETQ. V lost 0 bases to trimming and J lost 2 bases, with 15 bases between them. This CDR3 spans 16 amino acids. In DNA form, the CDR3 reads TGCGCCAGCAGCTTGGGGCAAATTTACTCACCCTACGAGCAGTACTTC. Translation: CASSLGQIYSPYEQYF.

This clonotype was found a few times. The rearrangement links TRBV4-3 to TRBJ2-5; D unclear. V lost 0 bases and J 5 bases, leaving 25 bases between the germline ends. The CDR3 covers 19 residues. Germline CDR1 LGHNA, CDR2 YSLEER. The CDR3, as DNA: TGCGCCAGCAGCCAAGACGGCGCTCACCAGTTTTCTCGTTTCGAGACCCAGTACTTC. It encodes CASSQDGAHQFSRFETQYF.

The CDR3 sequence is CAISGSGKVPDTQYF. DNA of the CDR3: TGTGCCATCAGTGGGAGCGGGAAAGTCCCAGATACGCAGTATTTT. V gene TRBV10-3 combines with J gene TRBJ2-3, with 7 bases aligning to TRBD2. J gave up 4 bases and V 4 bases, and 8 bases lay outside the gene matches. CDR1 ENHRY and CDR2 SYGVKD come from the germline V gene. The CDR3 consists of 15 residues.

This clonotype was found a few times. The rearrangement links TRBV3-1 to TRBJ2-5; 14 bases map to TRBD2. Germline trimming cut 5 bases from V and 8 bases from J; bases unmatched to any gene: 16. The CDR3 has 18 residues. Per the germline V gene, CDR1 is LGHDT and CDR2 is YNNKEL (reference sequence). CDR3 bases: TGTGCCAGCAGCTATCCGGGACTAGCGGGAGATGCCAAGAGAACCCAGTACTTC. Translating it yields CASSYPGLAGDAKRTQYF.

This clonotype was seen a handful of times. As DNA, the CDR3 is TGTGCCAGCAGCTTCGCGGGTGGAGCGGGAGGTTACTTATACAATGAGCAGTTCTTC. Protein sequence: CASSFAGGAGGYLYNEQFF. The rearrangement joins TRBV5-6 to TRBJ2-1; 9 nucleotides align to TRBD2. The CDR3 sequence is 19 residues long. V gave up 2 bases and J gave up 4 bases; unmatched junction bases: 16. Germline V gives CDR1 SGHDT, CDR2 YYEEEE. The variable domain in full, with the rest retrieved from reference TRBV5-6 and TRBJ2-1, is DAGVTQSPTHLIKTRGQQVTLRCSPKSGHDTVSWYQQALGQGPQFIFQYYEEEERQRGNFPDRFSGHQFPNYSSELNVNALLLGDSALYLCASSFAGGAGGYLYNEQFFGPGTRLTVL.

This clonotype was found a few times. The gene calls are TRBV12-3 or TRBV12-4 and TRBJ2-1; 9 nucleotides agree with TRBD1. This CDR3 contains 15 residues. V was pared by 5 bases and J by 6 bases, with 8 bases of the junction left unmatched. The CDR3 sequence: CASSPRQGVVNEQFF. CDR3 DNA: TGTGCCAGCAGTCCCAGACAGGGGGTAGTCAATGAGCAGTTCTTC.

This chain links TRBV3-1 with TRBJ2-5; D uncertain. V dropped 4 bases and J dropped 1 base, with 13 bases sitting between them. This CDR3 contains 15 residues. The germline V gene encodes CDR1 LGHDT and CDR2 YNNKEL (reference sequence). The CDR3 sequence: CASSPYSSFQETQYF. The CDR3, as DNA: TGTGCCAGCAGCCCATATAGCAGTTTCCAAGAGACCCAGTACTTC.

This clonotype was detected many times. The V and J genes are TRBV29-1 and TRBJ2-5; no firm D call. Deletions cut 4 bases from V and 2 bases from J, with 17 bases between. Germline V gene data show CDR1 as SQVTM and CDR2 as ANQGSEA. This CDR3 contains 15 residues. The CDR3 protein is CSVVVVRSVQETQYF. CDR3 nucleotides: TGCAGCGTTGTCGTCGTGAGAAGTGTGCAAGAGACCCAGTACTTC.